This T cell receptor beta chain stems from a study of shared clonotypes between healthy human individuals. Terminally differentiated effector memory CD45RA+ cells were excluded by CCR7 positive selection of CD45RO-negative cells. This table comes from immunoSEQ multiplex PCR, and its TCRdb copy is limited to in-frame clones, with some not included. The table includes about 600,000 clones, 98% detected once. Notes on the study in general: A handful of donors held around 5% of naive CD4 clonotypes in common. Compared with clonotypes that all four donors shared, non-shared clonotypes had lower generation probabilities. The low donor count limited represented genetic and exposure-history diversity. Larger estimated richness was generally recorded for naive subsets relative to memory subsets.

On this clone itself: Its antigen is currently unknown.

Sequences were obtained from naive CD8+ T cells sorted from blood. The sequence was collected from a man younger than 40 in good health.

DNA of the CDR3: TGTGCCAGCAGTGCCGGGACTGCCAGCTCCTACGAGCAGTACTTC. Translated: CASSAGTASSYEQYF. The J gene is TRBJ2-7, the V gene TRBV27; D is possibly TRBD2 (6 bases). Germline V gene data show CDR1 as MNHEY and CDR2 as SMNVEV (reference sequence). The CDR3 is 15 amino acids. V was shortened by 5 bases and J by 0 bases, with 14 bases between the two germline ends.